Described below is a single TCR beta chain sequence and its context. The antigen remains undetermined. Generated by immunoSEQ multiplex PCR, the TCRdb table keeps only in-frame clones and is missing some. The sample records over 150,000 clones, 75% to 90% being singletons. Germline CDR1 SGDLS, CDR2 YYNGEE. Trimming took off 0 bases at V and 8 bases at J, with 14 bases between the two ends. The CDR3 extends over 15 amino acids. This sample is part of a study of T cell responses to AZD1222 COVID-19 vaccine. The study, taken as a whole, reports: The study found Spike-specific TCR breadth and depth rose after two AZD1222 doses.

This chain uses TRBV9 with TRBJ1-4, with D perhaps TRBD1 (5 bases). The receptor was derived from an adult in good health. The sample was peripheral blood, taken on day 0 of AZD1222 vaccination. As DNA, the CDR3 is TGTGCCAGCAGCGTAGAGGGAGGGGTCGGAGAAAAACTGTTTTTT. Its protein product is CASSVEGGVGEKLFF.